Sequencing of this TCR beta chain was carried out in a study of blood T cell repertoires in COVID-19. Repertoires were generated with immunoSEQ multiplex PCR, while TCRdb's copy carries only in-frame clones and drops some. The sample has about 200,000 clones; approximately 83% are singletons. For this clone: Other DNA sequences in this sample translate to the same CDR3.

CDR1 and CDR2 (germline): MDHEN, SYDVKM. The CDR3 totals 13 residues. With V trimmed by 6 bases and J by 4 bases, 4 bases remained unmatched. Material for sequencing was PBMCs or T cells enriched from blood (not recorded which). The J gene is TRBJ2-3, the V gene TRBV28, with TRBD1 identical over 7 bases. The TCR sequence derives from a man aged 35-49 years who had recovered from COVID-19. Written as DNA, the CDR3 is TGTGCCAGCAGCCTAGGGGGCCCAGATACGCAGTATTTT. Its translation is CASSLGGPDTQYF.